This T cell receptor beta chain was recorded in a study of T cell responses to AZD1222 COVID-19 vaccine. Clones were read by immunoSEQ multiplex PCR, and TCRdb kept only the in-frame ones, dropping some. The profile covers some 200,000 clones, with approximately 94% appearing a single time and roughly 0.99% taken by the ten largest. CDR3 size: 16 residues. Germline V gene sequence: CDR1 SNHLY, CDR2 FYNNEI. Trimming stripped 3 bases from V and 0 bases from J, with 12 bases between. Study-wide results and caveats: The study found Spike-specific TCR breadth and depth rose after two AZD1222 doses. There were mostly white British donors and more females than males, and clonal diversity was possibly underestimated.

Concerning this clone: Its antigen is currently unknown.

The sample in question was peripheral blood, obtained on day 0 of MenACWY control vaccination. The rearrangement joins TRBV2 to TRBJ1-3; D unclear. This TCR was recovered from an adult in good health. The DNA of the CDR3 is TGTGCCAGCAGTGATGATAGGTTCTACTCTGGAAACACCATATATTTT. Amino acid sequence: CASSDDRFYSGNTIYF.